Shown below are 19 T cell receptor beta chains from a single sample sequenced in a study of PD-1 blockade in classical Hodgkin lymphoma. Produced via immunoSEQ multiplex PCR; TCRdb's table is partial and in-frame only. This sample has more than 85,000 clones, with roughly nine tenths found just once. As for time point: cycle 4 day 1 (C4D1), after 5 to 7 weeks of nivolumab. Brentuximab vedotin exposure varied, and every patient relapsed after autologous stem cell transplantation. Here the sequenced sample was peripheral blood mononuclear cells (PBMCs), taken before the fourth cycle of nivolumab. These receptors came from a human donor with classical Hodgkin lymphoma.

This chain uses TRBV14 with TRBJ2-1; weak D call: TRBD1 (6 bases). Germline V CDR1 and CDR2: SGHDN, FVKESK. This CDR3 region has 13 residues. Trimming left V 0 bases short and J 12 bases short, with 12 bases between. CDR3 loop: CASSQDLQGLQFF. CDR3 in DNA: TGTGCCAGCAGCCAAGATCTCCAGGGGCTGCAGTTCTTC. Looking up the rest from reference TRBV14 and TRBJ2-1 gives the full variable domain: EAGVTQFPSHSVIEKGQTVTLRCDPISGHDNLYWYRRVMGKEIKFLLHFVKESKQDESGMPNNRFLAERTGGTYSTLKVQPAELEDSGVYFCASSQDLQGLQFFGPGTRLTVL.

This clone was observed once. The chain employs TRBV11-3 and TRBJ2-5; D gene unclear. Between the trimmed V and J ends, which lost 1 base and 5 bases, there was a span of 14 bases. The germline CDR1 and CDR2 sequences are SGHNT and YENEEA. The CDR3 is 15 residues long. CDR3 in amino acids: CASSLGPGLMETQYF. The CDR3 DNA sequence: TGTGCCAGCAGCTTAGGACCGGGTCTAATGGAGACCCAGTACTTC.

The CDR3 spells CASSLHWRELGDEQFF. DNA for the CDR3: TGTGCCAGCAGCTTGCATTGGCGGGAGTTGGGGGATGAGCAGTTCTTC. The chain employs TRBV7-6 and TRBJ2-1; the match to TRBD2 covers 7 bases. The J segment lost 8 bases and the V segment lost 3 bases, leaving 13 bases of the junction unmatched. CDR1 is SGHVS, CDR2 FNYEAQ, per germline. The length of the CDR3 is 16 residues.

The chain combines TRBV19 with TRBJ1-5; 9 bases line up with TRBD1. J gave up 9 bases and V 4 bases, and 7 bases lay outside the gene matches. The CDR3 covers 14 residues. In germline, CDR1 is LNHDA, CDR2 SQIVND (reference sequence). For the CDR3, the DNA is TGTGCCAGTAGTAGGGGGACAGGGCCGGGGCCCCAGCATTTT. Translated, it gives CASSRGTGPGPQHF.

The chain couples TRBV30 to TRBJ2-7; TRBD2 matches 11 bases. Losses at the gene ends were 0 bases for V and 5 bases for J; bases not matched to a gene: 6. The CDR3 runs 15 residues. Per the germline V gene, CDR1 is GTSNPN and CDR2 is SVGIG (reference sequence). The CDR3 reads CAWSVRSGRGNEQYF. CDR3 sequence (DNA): TGTGCCTGGAGTGTACGTAGCGGGAGGGGAAACGAGCAGTACTTC.

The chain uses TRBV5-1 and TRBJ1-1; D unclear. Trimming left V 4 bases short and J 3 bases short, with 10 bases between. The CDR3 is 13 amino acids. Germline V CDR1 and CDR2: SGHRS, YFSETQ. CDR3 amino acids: CASSPLPDTEAFF. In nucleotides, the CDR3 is TGCGCCAGCAGCCCCCTCCCTGACACTGAAGCTTTCTTT.

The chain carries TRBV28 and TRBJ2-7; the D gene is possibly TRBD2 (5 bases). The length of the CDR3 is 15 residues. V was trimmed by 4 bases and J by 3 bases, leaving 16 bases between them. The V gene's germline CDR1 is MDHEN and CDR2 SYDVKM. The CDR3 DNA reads TGTGCCAGCAGTTCCGGGGTAGGGAGTTACTACGAGCAGTACTTC. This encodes CASSSGVGSYYEQYF.

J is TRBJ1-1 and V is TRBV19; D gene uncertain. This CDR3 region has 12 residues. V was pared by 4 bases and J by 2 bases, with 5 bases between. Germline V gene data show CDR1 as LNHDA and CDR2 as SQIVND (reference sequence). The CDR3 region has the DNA TGTGCCAGTAGTAACAGAAACACTGAAGCTTTCTTT. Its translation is CASSNRNTEAFF.

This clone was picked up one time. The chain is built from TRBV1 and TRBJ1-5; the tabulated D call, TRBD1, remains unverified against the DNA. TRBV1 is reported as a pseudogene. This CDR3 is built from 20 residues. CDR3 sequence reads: CTSSQVLPGQGANSNQPQHF. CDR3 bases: TGCACCAGCAGCCAGGTATTGCCGGGACAGGGGGCGAATAGCAATCAGCCCCAGCATTTT.

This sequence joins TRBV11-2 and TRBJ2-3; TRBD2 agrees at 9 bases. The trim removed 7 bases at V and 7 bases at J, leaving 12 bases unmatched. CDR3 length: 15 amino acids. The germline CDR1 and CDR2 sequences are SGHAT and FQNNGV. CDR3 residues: CASNLGLASRNTQYF. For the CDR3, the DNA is TGTGCCAGCAACCTAGGACTAGCGTCGCGAAATACGCAGTATTTT. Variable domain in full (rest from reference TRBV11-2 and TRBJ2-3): EAGVAQSPRYKIIEKRQSVAFWCNPISGHATLYWYQQILGQGPKLLIQFQNNGVVDDSQLPKDRFSAERLKGVDSTLKIQPAKLEDSAVYLCASNLGLASRNTQYFGPGTRLTVL.

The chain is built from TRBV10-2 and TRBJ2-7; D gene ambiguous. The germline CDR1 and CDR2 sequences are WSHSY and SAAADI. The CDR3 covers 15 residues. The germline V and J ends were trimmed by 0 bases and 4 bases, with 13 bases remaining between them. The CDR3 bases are TGCGCCAGCAGTGAGTCGGGGATTAGGATTTACGAGCAGTACTTC. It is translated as CASSESGIRIYEQYF.

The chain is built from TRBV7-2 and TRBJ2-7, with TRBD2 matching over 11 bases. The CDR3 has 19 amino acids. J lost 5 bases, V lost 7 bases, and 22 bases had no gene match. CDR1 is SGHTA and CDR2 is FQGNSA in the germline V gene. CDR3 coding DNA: TGTGCCAGCACCCAATTGGGGAGGGTTCGGACTAGCGGGTTCCACGAGCAGTACTTC. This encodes CASTQLGRVRTSGFHEQYF. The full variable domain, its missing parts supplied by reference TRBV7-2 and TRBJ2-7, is GAGVSQSPSNKVTEKGKDVELRCDPISGHTALYWYRQSLGQGLEFLIYFQGNSAPDKSGLPSDRFSAERTGGSVSTLTIQRTQQEDSAVYLCASTQLGRVRTSGFHEQYFGPGTRLTVT.

The CDR3 reads CASSSSGTPSYNEQFF. The CDR3 nucleotides are TGTGCCAGCAGTTCCTCCGGGACACCCTCCTACAATGAGCAGTTCTTC. The genes are TRBV28 and TRBJ2-1; D is perhaps TRBD1 (6 bases). Germline lookup yields CDR1 MDHEN and CDR2 SYDVKM. The ends were cut back, 4 bases at V and 0 bases at J, with 13 bases in the middle. The CDR3 has 16 residues.

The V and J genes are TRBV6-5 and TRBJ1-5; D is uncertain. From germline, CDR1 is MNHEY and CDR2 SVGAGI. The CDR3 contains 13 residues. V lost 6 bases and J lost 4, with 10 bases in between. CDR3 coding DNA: TGTGCCAGCAGCACCCGGGAAAATCAGCCCCAGCATTTT. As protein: CASSTRENQPQHF.

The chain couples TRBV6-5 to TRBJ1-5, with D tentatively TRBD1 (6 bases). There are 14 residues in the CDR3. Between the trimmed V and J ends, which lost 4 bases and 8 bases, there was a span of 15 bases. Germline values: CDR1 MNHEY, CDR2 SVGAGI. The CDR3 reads CASSSQGKREPQHF. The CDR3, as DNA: TGTGCCAGCAGTTCCCAGGGGAAGAGGGAGCCCCAGCATTTT.

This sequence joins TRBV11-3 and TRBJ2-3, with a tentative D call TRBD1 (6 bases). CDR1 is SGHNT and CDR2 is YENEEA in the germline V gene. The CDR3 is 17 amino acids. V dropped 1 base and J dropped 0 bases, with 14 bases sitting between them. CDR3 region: CASSLGLGQTSTDTQYF. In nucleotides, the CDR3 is TGTGCCAGCAGCTTAGGTCTTGGACAGACTAGCACAGATACGCAGTATTTT.

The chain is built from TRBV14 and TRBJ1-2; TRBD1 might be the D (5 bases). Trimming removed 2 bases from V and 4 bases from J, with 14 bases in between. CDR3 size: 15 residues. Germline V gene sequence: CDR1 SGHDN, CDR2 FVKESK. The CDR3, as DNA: TGTGCCAGCAGCCAAAACGGGACCCCTTCCTATGGCTACACCTTC. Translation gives CASSQNGTPSYGYTF.

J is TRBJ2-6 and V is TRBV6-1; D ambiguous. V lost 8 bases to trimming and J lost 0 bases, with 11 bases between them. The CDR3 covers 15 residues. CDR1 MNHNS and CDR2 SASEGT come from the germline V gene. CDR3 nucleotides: TGTGCCAGCCGGATGGCAGGCTCTGGGGCCAACGTCCTGACTTTC. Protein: CASRMAGSGANVLTF.

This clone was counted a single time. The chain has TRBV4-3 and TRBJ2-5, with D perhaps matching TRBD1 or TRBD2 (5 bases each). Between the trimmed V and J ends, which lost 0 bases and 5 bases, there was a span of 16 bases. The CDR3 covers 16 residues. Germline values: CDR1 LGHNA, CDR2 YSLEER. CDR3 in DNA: TGCGCCAGCAGCCAAGAAGGTCGGGGCATAGGGGAGACCCAGTACTTC. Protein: CASSQEGRGIGETQYF.